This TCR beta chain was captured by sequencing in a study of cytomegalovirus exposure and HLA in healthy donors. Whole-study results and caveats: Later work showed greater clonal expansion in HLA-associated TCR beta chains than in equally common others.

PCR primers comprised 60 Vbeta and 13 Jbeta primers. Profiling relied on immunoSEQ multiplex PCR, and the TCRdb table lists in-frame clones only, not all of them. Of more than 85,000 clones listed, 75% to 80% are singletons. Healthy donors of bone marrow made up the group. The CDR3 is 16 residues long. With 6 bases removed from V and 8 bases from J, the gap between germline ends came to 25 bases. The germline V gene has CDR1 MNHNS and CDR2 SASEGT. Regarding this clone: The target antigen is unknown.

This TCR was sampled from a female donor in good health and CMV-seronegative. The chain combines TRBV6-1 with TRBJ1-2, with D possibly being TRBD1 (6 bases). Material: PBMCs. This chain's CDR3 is CASSETDRRSTWGYTF. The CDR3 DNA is TGTGCCAGCAGCGAAACGGACAGAAGAAGTACGTGGGGCTACACCTTC.